This entry concerns a single TCR beta chain. This specimen belongs to a study of blood T cell repertoires in COVID-19. At the level of the study: Sources were T cells, B-cell-depleted T cells, or PBMCs; the material itself was cDNA or gDNA.

The CDR3 covers 16 residues. Germline V gene lookup returns CDR1 LNHDA and CDR2 SQIVND (reference sequence). The junction had 11 bases not matched to a gene; V was cut back by 6 bases and J by 9 bases. Authors' data handling: The authors estimated nucleated cell counts from reference gene primer amplification. The protocol was immunoSEQ multiplex PCR, while the TCRdb copy is restricted to in-frame clones and leaves out a portion. The DNA gave D and trimming, while V, J and clone size come from that table. Of 95,000 to 100,000 clones listed, around 93% are singletons. The chain couples TRBV19 to TRBJ1-6, with 10 nucleotides matching TRBD1. Material: peripheral blood. The sequence came from a man aged 50-60 years with acute or convalescent COVID-19. In DNA, the CDR3 is TGTGCCAGTAGATCGACAGGGGGCGTTGGTATTTCACCCCTCCACTTT. Translating it yields CASRSTGGVGISPLHF.